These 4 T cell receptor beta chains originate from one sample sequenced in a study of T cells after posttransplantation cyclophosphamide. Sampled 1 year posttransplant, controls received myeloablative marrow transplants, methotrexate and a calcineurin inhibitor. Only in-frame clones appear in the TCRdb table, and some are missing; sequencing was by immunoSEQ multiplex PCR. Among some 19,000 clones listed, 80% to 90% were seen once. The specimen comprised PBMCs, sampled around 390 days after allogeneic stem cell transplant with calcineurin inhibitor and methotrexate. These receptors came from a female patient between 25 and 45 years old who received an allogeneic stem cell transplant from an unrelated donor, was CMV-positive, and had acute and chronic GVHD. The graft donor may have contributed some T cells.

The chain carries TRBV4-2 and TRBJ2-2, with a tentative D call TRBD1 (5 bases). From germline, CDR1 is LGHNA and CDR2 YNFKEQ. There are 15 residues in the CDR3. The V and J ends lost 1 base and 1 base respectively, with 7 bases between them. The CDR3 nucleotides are TGTGCCAGCAGCCAAGCAACAGGGAACACCGGGGAGCTGTTTTTT. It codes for CASSQATGNTGELFF.

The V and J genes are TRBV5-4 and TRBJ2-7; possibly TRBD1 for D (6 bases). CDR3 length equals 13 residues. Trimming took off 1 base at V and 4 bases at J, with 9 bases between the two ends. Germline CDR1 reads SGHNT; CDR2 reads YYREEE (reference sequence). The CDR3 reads CASSLMGTYEQYF. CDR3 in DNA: TGTGCCAGCAGCTTGATGGGGACATACGAGCAGTACTTC.

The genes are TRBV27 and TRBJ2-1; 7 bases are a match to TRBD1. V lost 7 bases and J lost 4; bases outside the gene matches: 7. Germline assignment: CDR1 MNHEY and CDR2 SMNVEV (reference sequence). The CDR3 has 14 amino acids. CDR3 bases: TGTGCCAGCATGCCGGGACAGAGTTACAATGAGCAGTTCTTC. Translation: CASMPGQSYNEQFF.

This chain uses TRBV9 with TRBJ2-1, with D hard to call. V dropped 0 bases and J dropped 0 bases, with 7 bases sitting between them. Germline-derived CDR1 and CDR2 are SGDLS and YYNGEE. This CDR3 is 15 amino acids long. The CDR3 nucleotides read TGTGCCAGCAGCGTAGACCCCAGCTCCTACAATGAGCAGTTCTTC. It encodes CASSVDPSSYNEQFF.